This TCR beta chain came from a study of CD8 T cells in ankylosing spondylitis. General study findings and limits: In synovial fluid and blood from reactive arthritis, some motif variants were previously reported. Within peripheral blood, clones linked to disease were CD8+ and relatively rare. Ankylosing spondylitis blood appeared to be characterized by a TCR beta motif of 8 or 9 highly homologous variants. Reportedly, matched ankylosing spondylitis synovial fluid was significantly enriched for disease-linked clones.

Scientists made TCR beta libraries using quantitative 5'-RACE with molecular barcodes. TCRdb re-analysed the 5' RACE reads in MiXCR, keeping a single row per CDR3 protein. The sample carries hundreds of thousands of distinct CDR3 sequences, 15% to 20% recorded once. Concerning this clonotype itself: What it binds is unknown.

With 3 bases removed from V and 6 bases from J, the gap between germline ends came to 9 bases. CDR1 and CDR2 from the germline V gene are LNHDA and SQIVND (reference sequence). CDR3 length equals 14 residues. This chain joins TRBV19 and TRBJ1-6; the D gene is possibly TRBD1 (5 bases). The receptor was derived from a male donor with ankylosing spondylitis. Sequencing was done on a sample of blood, either unsorted or a sorted T cell fraction (not recorded which). CDR3 bases: TGTGCCAGTAGTATGGGGGACTTTAATTCACCCCTCCACTTT. It specifies CASSMGDFNSPLHF.